These T cell receptor beta chains were read from a single sample in a study of T-cell memory formation after mild COVID-19. From the 5' RACE reads, TCRdb called clonotypes with MiXCR, one entry per CDR3 protein. This sample has 300,000 to 400,000 distinct CDR3 sequences, with about 15% found just once. Input material: PBMCs or a T cell subset sorted from them (not recorded which). The receptors here all came from a man aged 18-30 years who had mild COVID-19 (a few samples of this study predate the infection). Cell type and time point are not known. Both conserved end residues are part of each CDR3. Fields, in order: CDR3 length, J gene, clone size, V gene, CDR3 protein. A row's size may be missing; if present it is once, few, many or a size class.

>17|TRBJ2-3|.|TRBV12-3/TRBV12-4
CASRPPPGTASTDTQYF
>14|TRBJ2-1|.|TRBV12-2
CASRLDGDRNEQFF
>18|TRBJ1-2|.|TRBV25-1
CASSSRGTGRNTGHGYTF
>15|TRBJ2-4|few|TRBV5-1
CASSPGGSAENIQYF
>15|TRBJ2-3|few|TRBV10-3
CAISESRGSTDTQYF
>12|TRBJ1-1|.|TRBV6-5
CASSRVPTEAFF
>14|TRBJ1-6|few|TRBV24-1
CATPPGQHNSPLHF
>16|TRBJ1-5|.|TRBV4-3
CVSSQDRGGGSQPQHF
>13|TRBJ2-7|.|TRBV9
CASSGARGYEQYF
>14|TRBJ2-5|many|TRBV5-1
CASRPGTGQETQYF
>15|TRBJ2-3|few|TRBV20-1
CSARMASGGRDTQYF
>10|TRBJ1-1|few|TRBV28
CATGVTEAFF
>13|TRBJ1-1|.|TRBV9
CASSQTANTEAFF
>14|TRBJ2-5|.|TRBV7-2
CASSFGTVQETQYF
>17|TRBJ2-7|.|TRBV6-5
CASSYSFSTEVSYEQYF
>18|TRBJ1-2|few|TRBV5-5
CASSVTSSGEPFGYGYTF
>13|TRBJ2-5|.|TRBV7-9
CASSLIGQETQYF
>14|TRBJ2-7|many|TRBV10-3
CAIRVSGQGYEQYF
>11|TRBJ1-2|many|TRBV10-3
CAIKGSYGYTF
>17|TRBJ2-3|few|TRBV7-2
CASSPPGSGGPTDTQYF
>13|TRBJ1-1|few|TRBV7-3
CASSPSPGTEAFF
>12|TRBJ2-7|once|TRBV12-5
CASGPASYEQYF
>14|TRBJ2-1|many|TRBV9
CASTPGGRYNEQFF
>16|TRBJ2-3|many|TRBV5-1
CASSLGQGGGTDTQYF
>14|TRBJ1-3|.|TRBV7-2
CASSFRDAGNTIYF
>13|TRBJ2-1|few|TRBV4-3
CASSQVLENEQFF
>13|TRBJ2-5|few|TRBV7-2
CASSRKGGETQYF
>13|TRBJ2-7|few|TRBV14
CASSQDAGYEQYF
>13|TRBJ1-1|.|TRBV7-2
CASSLQGVTEAFF
>15|TRBJ2-7|many|TRBV7-9
CASSRLGDRSYEQYF
>15|TRBJ1-1|few|TRBV5-5
CASSLGDNLNTEAFF
>14|TRBJ2-7|few|TRBV7-9
CASNTGTGVYEQYF
>12|TRBJ1-2|few|TRBV19
CASSRQGLGYTF
>15|TRBJ1-5|few|TRBV4-1
CASSQEVSSYQPQHF
>14|TRBJ2-5|few|TRBV12-3/TRBV12-4
CASSFSRQGQTQYF
>11|TRBJ2-5|.|TRBV4-1
CASTAGETQYF
>16|TRBJ2-5|.|TRBV5-1
CASSSQGSPMQETQYF
>13|TRBJ1-1|.|TRBV19
CASRLSLNTEAFF
>15|TRBJ2-3|.|TRBV5-6
CASSLVGAHGDTQYF
>20|TRBJ2-2|few|TRBV7-6
CASSLVEGLAGGPWTGELFF
>15|TRBJ2-5|.|TRBV12-3/TRBV12-4
CASSLGGGGMETQYF
>17|TRBJ1-2|few|TRBV7-9
CASSLLSGVPGDYGYTF
>16|TRBJ2-3|.|TRBV5-6
CASSSPGLSGGDTQYF
>17|TRBJ2-1|few|TRBV11-2
CASSSPSRLGLFNEQFF
>15|TRBJ2-5|few|TRBV24-1
CATSDARGKGETQYF
>15|TRBJ2-7|many|TRBV6-2/TRBV6-3
CASSPSLDSSYEQYF
>13|TRBJ1-2|.|TRBV19
CASSMRQNYGYTF
>11|TRBJ2-1|.|TRBV14
CASGREVEQFF
>12|TRBJ1-3|.|TRBV29-1
CSVASGGNTIYF
>14|TRBJ1-2|few|TRBV12-3/TRBV12-4
CASSFPRVRYGYTF
>19|TRBJ2-3|.|TRBV28
CASSPRGLAGGLSTDTQYF
>16|TRBJ1-1|many|TRBV5-1
CASSLRAGPMNTEAFF
>14|TRBJ1-6|.|TRBV3-1
CASSNNGGDSPLHF
>13|TRBJ1-1|.|TRBV2
CASSARVRSKAFF
>13|TRBJ2-2|.|TRBV11-2
CASSSDHLGELFF